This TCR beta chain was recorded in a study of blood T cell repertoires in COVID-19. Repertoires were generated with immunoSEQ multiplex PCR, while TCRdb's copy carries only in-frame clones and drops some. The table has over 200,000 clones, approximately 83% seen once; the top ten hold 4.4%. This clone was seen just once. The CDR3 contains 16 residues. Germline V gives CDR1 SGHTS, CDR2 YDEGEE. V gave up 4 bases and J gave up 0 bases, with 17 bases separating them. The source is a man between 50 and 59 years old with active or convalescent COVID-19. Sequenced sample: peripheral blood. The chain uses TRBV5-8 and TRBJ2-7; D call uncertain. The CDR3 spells CASSRVLGESSYEQYF. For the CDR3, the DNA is TGTGCCAGCAGCCGGGTCCTCGGCGAAAGCTCCTACGAGCAGTACTTC.